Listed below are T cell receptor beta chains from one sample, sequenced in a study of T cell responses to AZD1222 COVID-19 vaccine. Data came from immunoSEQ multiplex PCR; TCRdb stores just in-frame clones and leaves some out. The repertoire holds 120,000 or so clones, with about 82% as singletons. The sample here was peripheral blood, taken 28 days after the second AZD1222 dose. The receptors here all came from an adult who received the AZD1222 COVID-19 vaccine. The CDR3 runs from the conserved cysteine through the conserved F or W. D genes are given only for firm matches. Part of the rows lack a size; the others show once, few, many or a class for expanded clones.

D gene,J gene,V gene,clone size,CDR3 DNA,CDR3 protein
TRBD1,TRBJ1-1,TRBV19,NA,TGTGCCAGTAGACCCCGGGACAGGGAAATGAACACTGAAGCTTTCTTT,CASRPRDREMNTEAFF
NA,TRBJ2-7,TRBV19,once,TGTGCCAGTAGTGAAAGAAGGGCCGTCACGGGGCAGTACTTC,CASSERRAVTGQYF
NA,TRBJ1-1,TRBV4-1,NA,TGCGCCAGCAGCCAAGACGGGACCGTGAACACTGAAGCTTTCTTT,CASSQDGTVNTEAFF
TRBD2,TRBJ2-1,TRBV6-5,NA,TGTGCCAGCAGTTACTCAGTCCTAGCGGGAGTAAATGAGCAGTTCTTC,CASSYSVLAGVNEQFF
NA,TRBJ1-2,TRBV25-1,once,TGTGCCAGCAGTGAACAGGGTGCCTATGGCTACACCTTC,CASSEQGAYGYTF
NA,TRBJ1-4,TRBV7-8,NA,TGTGCCAGCAGCGGCATAGCAACTAATGAAAAACTGTTTTTT,CASSGIATNEKLFF
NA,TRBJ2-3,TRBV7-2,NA,TGTGCCAGCAGCTCCCCCGGGTCCACAGATACGCAGTATTTT,CASSSPGSTDTQYF
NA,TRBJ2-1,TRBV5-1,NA,TGCGCCAGCAGCTTGTTCGCGGCGGAAGGCGATGAGCAGTTCTTC,CASSLFAAEGDEQFF
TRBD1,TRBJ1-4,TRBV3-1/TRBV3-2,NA,TGTGCCAGCAGCACCCGACAGGGGGTAGTTGCTAATGAAAAACTGTTTTTT,CASSTRQGVVANEKLFF
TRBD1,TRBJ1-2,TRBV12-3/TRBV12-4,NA,TGTGCCAGCAGTCAGACAGGGAGTGGCTACACCTTC,CASSQTGSGYTF
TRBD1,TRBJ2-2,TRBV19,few,TGTGCCAGTAGAACCCGACAGGGGGCTCGGACCGGGGAGCTGTTTTTT,CASRTRQGARTGELFF
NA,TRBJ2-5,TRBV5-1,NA,TGCGCCAGCAGCTTGATGTCAAAGCAAGAGACCCAGTACTTC,CASSLMSKQETQYF
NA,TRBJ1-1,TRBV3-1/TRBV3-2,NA,TGTGCCAGCAGCCAAGATGTGGGGTACCGATACACTGAAGCTTTCTTT,CASSQDVGYRYTEAFF
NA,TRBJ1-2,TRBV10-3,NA,TGTGCCATCAGTGAGGGACAGAACAAGAACTATGGCTACACCTTC,CAISEGQNKNYGYTF
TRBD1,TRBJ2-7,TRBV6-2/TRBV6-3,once,TGTGCCAGCAGTCCGCCGACAGGGTTGGGGACCTACGAGCAGTACTTC,CASSPPTGLGTYEQYF
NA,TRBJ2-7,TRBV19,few,TGTGCCAGTAGCCTCAGGGGGGGATCCTACGAGCAGTACTTC,CASSLRGGSYEQYF
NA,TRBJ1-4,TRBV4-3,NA,TGCGCCAGCAGCCAAGTCGGAATCAGTACAGGGACCCAAAAACTGTTTTTT,CASSQVGISTGTQKLFF
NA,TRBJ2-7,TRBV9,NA,TGTGCCAGCAGCACGGGGAGTGGGGAAGAGCAGTACTTC,CASSTGSGEEQYF
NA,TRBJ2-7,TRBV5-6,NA,TGTGCCAGCAGCCCTGCTGGGGGTTACGAGCAGTACTTC,CASSPAGGYEQYF
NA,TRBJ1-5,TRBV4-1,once,TGCGCCAGCAGCCAAGATCGGGATCAGCCCCAGCATTTT,CASSQDRDQPQHF
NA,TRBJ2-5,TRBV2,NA,TGTGCCAGCAGCGAAGGCTGGGCAGAGACCCAGTACTTC,CASSEGWAETQYF
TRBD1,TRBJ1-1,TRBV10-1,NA,TGCGCCAGCAGCTCGATAACAGGGGAGAAGGCTTTCTTT,CASSSITGEKAFF
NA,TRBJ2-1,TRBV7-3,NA,TGTGCCAGCAGCTTGGGGCTAGTTAATGAGCAGTTCTTC,CASSLGLVNEQFF
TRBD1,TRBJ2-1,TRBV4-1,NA,TGCGCCAGCAGCCAGACCGGGACAGGGGTACTGTTCGCCTACAATGAGCAGTTCTTC,CASSQTGTGVLFAYNEQFF
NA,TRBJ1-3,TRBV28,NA,TGTGCCAGCAGTTCCAGGAGGGTCTCCATATATTTT,CASSSRRVSIYF
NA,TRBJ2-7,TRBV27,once,TGTGCCAGCAGGCCGAGGGGACCGATCGAGCAGTACTTC,CASRPRGPIEQYF
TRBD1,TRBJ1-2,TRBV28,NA,TGTGCCAGCAGTTATCTCGGACAGGGGAACTATGGCTACACCTTC,CASSYLGQGNYGYTF
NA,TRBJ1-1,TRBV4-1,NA,TGCGCCAGCAGCCAAGGGCGGGGGATGAACACTGAAGCTTTCTTT,CASSQGRGMNTEAFF
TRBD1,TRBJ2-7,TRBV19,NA,TGTGCCAGTAGTATCCCAGGACAGGGCCCCTACGAGCAGTACTTC,CASSIPGQGPYEQYF
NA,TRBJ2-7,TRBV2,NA,TGTGCCAGCAGGAGGACCGCAGACTACGAGCAGTACTTC,CASRRTADYEQYF
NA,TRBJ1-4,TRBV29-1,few,TGCAGCGCAAGCAGACAGGCAACTAATGAAAAACTGTTTTTT,CSASRQATNEKLFF
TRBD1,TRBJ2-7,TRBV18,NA,TGTGCCAGCTCACCTTTACAGGGGCACGAGCAGTACTTC,CASSPLQGHEQYF
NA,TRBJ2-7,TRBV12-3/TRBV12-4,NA,TGTGCCAGCAGGGGATTCTACGAGCAGTACTTC,CASRGFYEQYF
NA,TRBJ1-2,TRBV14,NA,TGTGCCAGCAGCCAAGAGTCCTATGTAGGGAGATTTTATGGCTACACCTTC,CASSQESYVGRFYGYTF
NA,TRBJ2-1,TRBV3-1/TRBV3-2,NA,TGTGCCAGCAGCCAAGGGGGGACCGAGATTCTGTTCTTC,CASSQGGTEILFF
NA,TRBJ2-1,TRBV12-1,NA,TGTGCCAGCAGCTTTAGCTCTAGGGTAAGCTCCTACAATGAGCAGTTCTTC,CASSFSSRVSSYNEQFF
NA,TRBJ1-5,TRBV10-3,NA,TGTGCCATCAGTGGGACTTGGACAGCCGACTTAAGGAGTCAGCCCCAGCATTTT,CAISGTWTADLRSQPQHF
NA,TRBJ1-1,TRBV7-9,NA,TGTGCCAGCAGCTTAGGGGGGGCTTGGACTGAAGCTTTCTTT,CASSLGGAWTEAFF
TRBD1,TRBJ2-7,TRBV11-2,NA,TGTGCCAGCAGCGCACCGGGACAGCTTTTCTCCTACGAGCAGTACTTC,CASSAPGQLFSYEQYF
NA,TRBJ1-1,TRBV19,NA,TGTGCCAGTAGTGCCCGTTGGGGCTCCGCTGAAGCTTTCTTT,CASSARWGSAEAFF
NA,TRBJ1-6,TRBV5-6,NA,TGTGCCAGCAGCTTGGAATTCGGTTCACCCCTCCACTTT,CASSLEFGSPLHF
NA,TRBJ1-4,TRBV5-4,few,TGTGCCAGCAGCCCCCAGTCAACTAATGAAAAACTGTTTTTT,CASSPQSTNEKLFF
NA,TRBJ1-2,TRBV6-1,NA,TGTGCCAGCAGTGAAGGGGGAGTGATTTATGGCTACACCTTC,CASSEGGVIYGYTF
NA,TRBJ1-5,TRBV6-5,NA,TGTGCCAGCAGCACCGAAGGCAATCAGCCCCAGCATTTT,CASSTEGNQPQHF
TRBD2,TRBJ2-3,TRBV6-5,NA,TGTGCCAGCAGTCCGGGACTAGCGGTATCAGATACGCAGTATTTT,CASSPGLAVSDTQYF